One sample yielded the 11 T cell receptor beta chains listed below, sequenced in a study of blood T cells in healthy people across ages (dated by TCRdb to between 2015 and 2016). The library came from 5' RACE. Sequencing was carried out with an Illumina HiSeq 2500. A second about 7 to 11 cycle PCR used a sample-barcoded 5' primer and a J-beta primer mix. TCRdb redid the processing of the public reads, applying fastp at Q25 and MiXCR, and retained in-frame beta chains. Every CDR3 protein is listed once, alongside the most common genes and DNA of its rows. The sample table contains some 290,000 distinct CDR3 sequences; only one count was recorded for roughly 29% of them. The ten largest clones capture 29% of the sample. The material sequenced was blood. These receptors originate from a woman aged 70-85 years in good health.

As to this clonotype: Sequence at one end of the junction differs from germline and may be a read error. The chain has TRBV5-5 and TRBJ2-5, with D unresolved. The CDR3 loop spans 12 amino acids. Per germline, CDR1 SGHKS and CDR2 YYEKEE (reference sequence). This chain's CDR3 is CASSFGGETQCF. The CDR3 DNA reads as TGTGCCAGCAGCTTTGGCGGCGAGACCCAGTGCTTC.

This rearrangement joins TRBV28 to TRBJ2-7, with D unclear. The germline CDR1 and CDR2 sequences are MDHEN and SYDVKM. V lost 7 bases to trimming and J lost 3 bases, with 16 bases between them. CDR3 length: 14 residues. DNA for the CDR3: TGTGCCAGCACCTTGACTCGCTCTGTCTACGAGCAGTACTTC. Translated, it gives CASTLTRSVYEQYF. The full variable domain, in which reference TRBV28 and TRBJ2-7 provide the parts outside the CDR3, is DVKVTQSSRYLVKRTGEKVFLECVQDMDHENMFWYRQDPGLGLRLIYFSYDVKMKEKGDIPEGYSVSREKKERFSLILESASTNQTSMYLCASTLTRSVYEQYFGPGTRLTVT.

This clonotype was observed a handful of times. The rearrangement uses TRBV20-1 and TRBJ2-4; 7 nucleotides agree with TRBD1. The V segment lost 2 bases and the J segment 5 bases; nucleotides outside the gene matches: 6. Germline CDR1 is DFQATT and CDR2 is SNEGSKA (reference sequence). The length of the CDR3 is 14 residues. The CDR3 nucleotides read TGCAGTGCTAGACCTCCAGGGGGTGAAAACATTCAGTACTTC. Residues: CSARPPGGENIQYF.

This clonotype was detected many times. This chain uses TRBV29-1 with TRBJ2-5; D gene ambiguous. The germline V gene has CDR1 SQVTM and CDR2 ANQGSEA. The CDR3 loop spans 11 amino acids. V gave up 7 bases and J gave up 1 base, with 7 bases separating them. CDR3 bases: TGCAGCGGAGAGCTCCAAGAGACCCAGTACTTC. Translation gives CSGELQETQYF.

This clonotype was observed a handful of times. This chain uses TRBV20-1 with TRBJ2-7, with unresolved D. The CDR3 contains 17 residues. Trimming took off 6 bases at V and 6 bases at J, with 30 bases between the two ends. Germline CDR1 DFQATT, CDR2 SNEGSKA (reference sequence). CDR3 loop: CSAPRRLRTFEVSEQYF. The CDR3, as DNA: TGCAGTGCCCCTAGAAGGTTGCGTACCTTCGAGGTCTCCGAGCAGTACTTC.

This clonotype was observed a handful of times. Germline is not matched at one junction end, which may reflect a read error. The genes are TRBV28 and TRBJ2-7; D ambiguous. CDR3 length equals 12 residues. Per the germline V gene, CDR1 is MDHEN and CDR2 is SYDVKM. The CDR3 loop reads CASSLGYYEQCF. The CDR3 nucleotides read TGTGCCAGCAGTTTAGGATACTACGAGCAGTGCTTC.

This clonotype was found a few times. The chain couples TRBV15 to TRBJ2-6, with D unclear. V lost 0 bases, J lost 0 bases, and 9 bases lay in between. Germline CDR1 is LNHNV and CDR2 is YYDKDF (reference sequence). CDR3 length: 17 residues. CDR3 residues: CATSRDTAFSGANVLTF. In DNA, the CDR3 is TGTGCCACCAGCAGAGATACGGCCTTCTCTGGGGCCAACGTCCTGACTTTC.

The gene calls are TRBV12-3 or TRBV12-4 and TRBJ2-1; TRBD2 might be the D (7 bases). V shed 5 bases and J shed 9 bases, with 23 bases lying between them. This CDR3 has 16 amino acids. In nucleotides, the CDR3 is TGTGCCAGCAGTCTAGGGGGGGTGGCGGGAGTGTCTGAGCAGTTCTTC. Encoded protein: CASSLGGVAGVSEQFF.

This clonotype was observed a handful of times. The rearrangement uses TRBV5-1 and TRBJ2-3; D is undetermined. The V gene's germline CDR1 is SGHRS and CDR2 YFSETQ. V lost 1 base and J 0 bases, leaving 9 bases between the germline ends. The CDR3 is made up of 15 amino acids. Here the CDR3 DNA reads TGCGCCAGCAGCTTGCTGGGCGGAAGCACAGATACGCAGTATTTT. This encodes CASSLLGGSTDTQYF.

The J gene is TRBJ1-5, the V gene TRBV6-2 or TRBV6-3; D call uncertain. The V gene lost 0 bases and the J gene lost 6 bases, with 9 bases spanning the gap. Per the germline V gene, CDR1 is MNHEY and CDR2 is SVGEGT. This CDR3 contains 14 residues. CDR3: CASSYSISPQPQHF. The CDR3 nucleotides read TGTGCCAGCAGTTACTCGATTTCCCCTCAGCCCCAGCATTTT.

There are a few counts of this clonotype. V gene TRBV28 combines with J gene TRBJ2-5; D may be TRBD1 (6 bases). The J call may be in error: the DNA end matches TRBJ2-7 better. The CDR3 runs 14 residues. CDR1 MDHEN and CDR2 SYDVKM come from the germline V gene. The CDR3 region has the DNA TGTGCCAGCACCCTTCCGGGACATCCCTACGAGCAGTACTTC. It translates to CASTLPGHPYEQYF.